This T cell receptor (beta chain) was recovered during a study of blood T cell repertoires in COVID-19. Study details: Samples representing acute and convalescent COVID-19 were sourced from the United States, Italy and Spain.

This CDR3 is 15 amino acids long. Germline values: CDR1 MNHNY, CDR2 SVGAGI (reference sequence). Trimming cost V 6 bases and J 3 bases, with 12 bases left between them. Authors' data handling: By means of reference gene primer amplification, nucleated cell counts were estimated. Only in-frame clones appear in the TCRdb table, and some are missing; sequencing was by immunoSEQ multiplex PCR. The V and J calls and clone size were taken over from that table, and D and trimming were inferred from the DNA. The data contain over 60,000 clones, just over 85% of them seen just once; the ten biggest clones take up about 11%.

The chain joins TRBV6-6 to TRBJ2-6; D remains unclear. The specimen was peripheral blood. The receptor's source is a man aged 70-80 years with active or convalescent COVID-19. The CDR3 loop reads CASSPRQVGANVLTF. CDR3 DNA: TGTGCCAGCAGCCCCCGCCAGGTTGGGGCCAACGTCCTGACTTTC.